The clone carrying this TCR beta chain has a count of ten or more. Its matching antigen is unknown. Germline V gives CDR1 MNHEY, CDR2 SVGAGI. The germline V and J ends were trimmed by 6 bases and 0 bases, with 3 bases remaining between them. The CDR3 is 11 amino acids. This record belongs to a study of breast tumors, draining lymph nodes, adjacent tissues. Study-wide results and limits: Tumors had less TCR diversity than lymph nodes, more than nontumor tissue.

Breast cancer patients provided tissue from their axillary draining lymph nodes. TCRdb re-analysed the multiplex PCR reads in MiXCR, keeping a single row per CDR3 protein. The sample includes about 230,000 distinct CDR3 sequences, 32% seen only once; the top ten take just over 1.4%. This receptor was obtained from a female donor with breast cancer. Some clones in this sample may be carry-over from other donors' samples. Sequencing was performed on axillary lymph node tissue. The chain has TRBV6-5 and TRBJ2-7; D ambiguous. The chain's CDR3 is CASRGSYEQYF. CDR3 nucleotides: TGTGCCAGCAGGGGCTCCTACGAGCAGTACTTC.